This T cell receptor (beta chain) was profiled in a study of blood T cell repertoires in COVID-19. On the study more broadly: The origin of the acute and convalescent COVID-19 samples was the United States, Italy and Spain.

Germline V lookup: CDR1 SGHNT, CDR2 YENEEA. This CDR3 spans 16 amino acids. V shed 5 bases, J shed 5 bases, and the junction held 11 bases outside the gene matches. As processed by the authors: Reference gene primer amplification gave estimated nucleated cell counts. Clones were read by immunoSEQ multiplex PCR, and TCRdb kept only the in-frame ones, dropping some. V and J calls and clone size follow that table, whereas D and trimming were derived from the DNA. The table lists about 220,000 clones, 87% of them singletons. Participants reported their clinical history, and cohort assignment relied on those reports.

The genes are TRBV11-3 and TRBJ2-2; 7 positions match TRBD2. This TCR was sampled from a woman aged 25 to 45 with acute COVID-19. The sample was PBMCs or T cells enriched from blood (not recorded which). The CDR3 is CASSAQHSGGTGELFF. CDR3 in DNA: TGTGCCAGCAGCGCCCAACACTCGGGGGGAACCGGGGAGCTGTTTTTT.